The sequence of this T cell receptor beta chain was determined in a study of identical twins. Regarding the study as a whole: Some out-of-frame alpha sequences were shared by twins, and these showed excess low generation probability.

TCRdb processed the 5' RACE reads anew with MiXCR; each CDR3 protein has one entry. Counted here are more than 1.5 million distinct CDR3 sequences, 25% to 35% occurring once; the ten biggest clones make up about 0.3%. Germline V gene lookup returns CDR1 MGHRA and CDR2 YSYEKL. V lost 5 bases to trimming and J lost 8 bases; unmatched junction nucleotides: 7. This CDR3 has 14 residues. Points on this clonotype: The target antigen is unknown.

Specimen: cord blood. The sequence derives from a newborn girl in good health. The chain carries TRBV4-1 and TRBJ2-1; TRBD1 matches at 9 bases. The CDR3 sequence: CASSGTGIHDEQFF. CDR3 bases: TGCGCCAGCAGCGGGACAGGGATACACGATGAGCAGTTCTTC.